Below are 12 T cell receptor beta chains sequenced from a single sample in a study of early stage breast cancer tumors. Method: immunoSEQ multiplex PCR; TCRdb's copy keeps in-frame clones and lacks some. The repertoire holds some 11,000 clones, with approximately 72% as singletons. Material: breast tumor tissue. The receptors shown here come from a person aged 70 to 80 with breast cancer.

The chain joins TRBV7-2 to TRBJ1-6; D might be TRBD1 (5 bases). The germline V gene has CDR1 SGHTA and CDR2 FQGNSA. V was pared by 3 bases and J by 5 bases, with 14 bases between. The CDR3 is 16 amino acids. The CDR3 loop is CASSFSGGTNNSPLHF. CDR3 in DNA: TGTGCCAGCAGCTTTTCGGGGGGTACCAATAATTCACCCCTCCACTTT.

This chain connects TRBV2 to TRBJ2-1, with TRBD2 matching 12 bases. J gave up 6 bases and V 6 bases, and 6 bases lay outside the gene matches. CDR3 size: 15 residues. Germline V gene data show CDR1 as SNHLY and CDR2 as FYNNEI. The CDR3 DNA reads TGTGCCAGCAGATTAAGGACTAGCGGGACCAATGAGCAGTTCTTC. It yields the protein CASRLRTSGTNEQFF.

The genes are TRBV4-2 and TRBJ2-3, with TRBD2 as a possible D gene (5 bases). V was cut by 1 base and J by 5 bases, with 16 bases left in between. The germline CDR1 and CDR2 sequences are LGHNA and YNFKEQ. The CDR3 sequence is 16 residues long. CDR3 amino acids: CASSQGLGGGLDTQYF. In DNA, the CDR3 is TGTGCCAGCAGCCAAGGGCTAGGAGGAGGTCTAGATACGCAGTATTTT.

This chain links TRBV10-1 with TRBJ2-3; D not certain. Trimming took off 3 bases at V and 0 bases at J, with 7 bases between the two ends. The CDR3 consists of 14 residues. CDR1 is WNHNN and CDR2 is SYGVQD in the germline V gene (reference sequence). CDR3: CASSDGPSTDTQYF. Written as DNA, the CDR3 is TGCGCCAGCAGTGACGGTCCTAGCACAGATACGCAGTATTTT.

The chain links TRBV19 to TRBJ2-5; D unresolved. Germline loops: CDR1 LNHDA, CDR2 SQIVND (reference sequence). Trimming removed 3 bases from V and 4 bases from J, with 9 bases in between. The CDR3 loop spans 13 amino acids. In DNA form, the CDR3 reads TGTGCCAGTAGTATTAACTCGATAGAGACCCAGTACTTC. It is translated as CASSINSIETQYF.

This clone has a single count. The rearrangement joins TRBV28 to TRBJ1-2; 7 bases agree with TRBD1. J lost 3 bases, V lost 10 bases, and 14 bases had no gene match. The germline gives CDR1 MDHEN, CDR2 SYDVKM. This CDR3 has 15 residues. Written as DNA, the CDR3 is TGTGCCACCACCCAAGTTCGCGACAGGGACTATGGCTACACCTTC. Translating it yields CATTQVRDRDYGYTF.

J is TRBJ2-3 and V is TRBV27; 15 bases match TRBD2. The CDR3 length is 19 residues. J gave up 4 bases and V 0 bases, and 8 bases lay outside the gene matches. Germline V gene data show CDR1 as MNHEY and CDR2 as SMNVEV (reference sequence). The CDR3 spells CASSLSPGTSGRTADTQYF. The CDR3 bases are TGTGCCAGCAGTTTATCCCCTGGGACTAGCGGGAGGACGGCAGATACGCAGTATTTT.

The DNA of the CDR3 is TGTGCCAGCAGCGTAGTCAGCGGGGGCTACAATGAGCAGTTCTTC. Protein product: CASSVVSGGYNEQFF. This rearrangement joins TRBV9 to TRBJ2-1; 8 bases align to TRBD2. The trim removed 0 bases at V and 3 bases at J, leaving 2 bases unmatched. The germline V gene encodes CDR1 SGDLS and CDR2 YYNGEE. The CDR3 spans 15 residues. Full variable domain (rest looked up from reference TRBV9 and TRBJ2-1): DSGVTQTPKHLITATGQRVTLRCSPRSGDLSVYWYQQSLDQGLQFLIQYYNGEERAKGNILERFSAQQFPDLHSELNLSSLELGDSALYFCASSVVSGGYNEQFFGPGTRLTVL.

The chain has TRBV13 and TRBJ1-1, with TRBD1 matching 10 bases. CDR3 length equals 15 residues. The trim removed 4 bases at V and 6 bases at J, leaving 8 bases unmatched. Germline CDR1 is PRHDT and CDR2 is FYEKMQ (reference sequence). The CDR3, as DNA: TGTGCCAGCAGCTGGACAGGGGGATCGGGATCTGAAGCTTTCTTT. Its translation: CASSWTGGSGSEAFF. Variable domain in full (rest from reference TRBV13 and TRBJ1-1): AAGVIQSPRHLIKEKRETATLKCYPIPRHDTVYWYQQGPGQDPQFLISFYEKMQSDKGSIPDRFSAQQFSDYHSELNMSSLELGDSALYFCASSWTGGSGSEAFFGQGTRLTVV.

This chain links TRBV19 with TRBJ2-2; 8 bases align to TRBD1. The CDR3 spans 14 residues. V lost 8 bases, J lost 4 bases, and 6 bases stayed unmatched. The germline V gene encodes CDR1 LNHDA and CDR2 SQIVND (reference sequence). DNA for the CDR3: TGTGCCAGTGGGACGACAGGGGTCACCGGGGAGCTGTTTTTT. As protein: CASGTTGVTGELFF.

The chain joins TRBV30 to TRBJ1-5; perhaps TRBD1 as D (5 bases). Germline values: CDR1 GTSNPN, CDR2 SVGIG (reference sequence). Trimming pared 0 bases from V and 4 bases from J, leaving 13 bases between. The CDR3 sequence is 15 residues long. The CDR3 protein is CAWSVQGVGNQPQHF. CDR3 nucleotide sequence: TGTGCCTGGAGTGTACAAGGGGTAGGGAATCAGCCCCAGCATTTT.

The V call is TRBV5-1, the J call TRBJ2-1; weak D call: TRBD2 (6 bases). The CDR3 runs to 17 residues. The germline gives CDR1 SGHRS, CDR2 YFSETQ. V lost 4 bases, J lost 0 bases, and 17 bases lay in between. The CDR3 DNA is TGCGCCAGCAGCCTATCTAGCGTTCGGGACTCCTACAATGAGCAGTTCTTC. Amino acid sequence: CASSLSSVRDSYNEQFF.